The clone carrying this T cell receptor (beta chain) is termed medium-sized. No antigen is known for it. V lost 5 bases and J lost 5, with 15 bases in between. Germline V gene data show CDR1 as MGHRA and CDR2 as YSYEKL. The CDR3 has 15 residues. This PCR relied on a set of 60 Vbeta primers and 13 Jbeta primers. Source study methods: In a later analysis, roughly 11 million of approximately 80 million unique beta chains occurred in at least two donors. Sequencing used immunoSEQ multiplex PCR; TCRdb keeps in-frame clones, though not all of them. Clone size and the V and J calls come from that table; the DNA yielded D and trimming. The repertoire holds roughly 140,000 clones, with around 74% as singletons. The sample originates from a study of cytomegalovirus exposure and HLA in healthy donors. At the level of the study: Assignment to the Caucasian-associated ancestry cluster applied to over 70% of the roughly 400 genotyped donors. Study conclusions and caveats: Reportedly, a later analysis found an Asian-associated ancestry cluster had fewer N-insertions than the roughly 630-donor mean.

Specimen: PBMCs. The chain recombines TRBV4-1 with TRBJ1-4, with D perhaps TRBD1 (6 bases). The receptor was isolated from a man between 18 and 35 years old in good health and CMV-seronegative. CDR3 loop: CASSWGRGGNEKLFF. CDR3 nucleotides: TGCGCCAGCAGCTGGGGGCGCGGGGGGAATGAAAAACTGTTTTTT.